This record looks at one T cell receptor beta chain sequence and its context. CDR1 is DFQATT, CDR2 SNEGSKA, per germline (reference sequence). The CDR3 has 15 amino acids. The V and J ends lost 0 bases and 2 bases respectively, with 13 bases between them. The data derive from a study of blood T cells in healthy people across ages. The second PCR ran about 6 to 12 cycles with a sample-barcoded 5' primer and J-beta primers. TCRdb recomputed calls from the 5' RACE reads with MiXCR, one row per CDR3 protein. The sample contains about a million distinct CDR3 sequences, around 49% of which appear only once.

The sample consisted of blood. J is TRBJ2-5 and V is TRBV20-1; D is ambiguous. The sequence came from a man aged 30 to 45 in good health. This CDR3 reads CSARDGRTPQETQYF. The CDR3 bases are TGCAGTGCTAGAGACGGCAGAACACCACAAGAGACCCAGTACTTC.